The 8 T cell receptor beta chains below were found in one sample sequenced in a study of T-cell reconstitution after alpha-beta-depleted transplantation in children. Unique molecular identifiers were built into the TCRbeta library. TCRdb passed the PCR reads through MiXCR, listing each CDR3 protein once. The sample lists 450,000 to 600,000 distinct CDR3 sequences, over 10% occurring once. The sample consisted of PBMCs, mostly from graft donor cells, taken 360 days after TCRalphabeta/CD19-depleted stem cell transplant. The receptors stem from a male patient younger than 18 who had a stem cell transplant for acute myeloid leukemia, so the T cells may come from the graft donor.

There are many counts of this clonotype. This rearrangement joins TRBV10-3 to TRBJ2-1; D may be TRBD2 (6 bases). The CDR3 covers 15 residues. Germline V lookup: CDR1 ENHRY, CDR2 SYGVKD. V was shortened by 6 bases and J by 9 bases, with 21 bases between the two germline ends. The CDR3 nucleotides read TGTGCCATCAGGCGGACGGGGGATACATTGGGTGAGCAGTTCTTC. Translating gives CAIRRTGDTLGEQFF.

The chain uses TRBV7-2 and TRBJ2-7; no clear D. V lost 4 bases, J lost 2 bases, and 9 bases lay in between. Germline V gives CDR1 SGHTA, CDR2 FQGNSA. There are 13 residues in the CDR3. The CDR3 here is CASSSVYTYEQYF. The CDR3 DNA is TGTGCCAGCAGCTCAGTTTACACCTACGAGCAGTACTTC.

In this sample, this clonotype turned up many times. This chain connects TRBV25-1 to TRBJ1-1; D not certain. Germline loops: CDR1 MGHDK, CDR2 SYGVNS. V was clipped by 1 base and J by 1 base, with 7 bases between them. CDR3 size: 14 residues. The CDR3 DNA reads as TGTGCCAGCAGTGAATCCATAGCGAACACTGAAGCTTTCTTT. Its protein is CASSESIANTEAFF.

There are many counts of this clonotype. The chain recombines TRBV28 with TRBJ2-7; no reliable D call. Trimming cost V 7 bases and J 4 bases, with 20 bases left between them. The CDR3 runs to 15 residues. Per the germline V gene, CDR1 is MDHEN and CDR2 is SYDVKM. CDR3 protein: CASTLIRRDCYEQYF. The CDR3 coding sequence is TGTGCCAGCACCCTCATCAGGAGAGACTGTTACGAGCAGTACTTC. Together with reference TRBV28 and TRBJ2-7, the CDR3 gives the full variable domain: DVKVTQSSRYLVKRTGEKVFLECVQDMDHENMFWYRQDPGLGLRLIYFSYDVKMKEKGDIPEGYSVSREKKERFSLILESASTNQTSMYLCASTLIRRDCYEQYFGPGTRLTVT.

This clonotype was seen more than once but under ten times. The rearrangement uses TRBV29-1 and TRBJ2-4; TRBD2 might be the D (5 bases). V lost 7 bases and J 0 bases, leaving 13 bases between the germline ends. The length of the CDR3 is 14 residues. Germline V gene data show CDR1 as SQVTM and CDR2 as ANQGSEA. The CDR3 nucleotides read TGCAGCGCCGGGGATTCACTAGCCAAAAACATTCAGTACTTC. Residues: CSAGDSLAKNIQYF.

This clonotype has at least ten counts. This rearrangement joins TRBV19 to TRBJ1-1, with D tentatively TRBD1 (5 bases). The V gene's germline CDR1 is LNHDA and CDR2 SQIVND (reference sequence). The CDR3 is made up of 14 amino acids. V lost 3 bases, J lost 4 bases, and 12 bases lay in between. The CDR3 bases are TGTGCCAGTAGTATCCAGGGATCGGCCACTGAAGCTTTCTTT. It yields the protein CASSIQGSATEAFF.

The CDR3 nucleotides are TGTGCCAGCAGCCGGGACAGAAACATGAACACTGAAGCTTTCTTT. Protein product: CASSRDRNMNTEAFF. The genes are TRBV4-2 and TRBJ1-1, with 7 bases fitting TRBD1. With 4 bases clipped from V and 0 bases from J, the junction kept 5 bases outside the gene matches. Germline V gene lookup returns CDR1 LGHNA and CDR2 YNFKEQ. The CDR3 loop spans 15 amino acids.

This clonotype has just a few counts. As DNA, the CDR3 is TGCAGTGCTAGAGGGGCAGGTACCCATTCTCTTAATCAGCCCCAGCATTTT. Translation gives CSARGAGTHSLNQPQHF. The chain recombines TRBV20-1 with TRBJ1-5; no firm D call. This CDR3 region has 17 residues. Germline V gene lookup returns CDR1 DFQATT and CDR2 SNEGSKA (reference sequence). V lost 1 base, J lost 4 bases, and 20 bases lay in between.